These 10 T cell receptor beta chains share one sample of origin, sequenced in a study of human T cells and chemical hapten exposure. The sample's time point: patch test 1, 2 weeks after DPC sensitization. Treatment described: therapeutic diphenylcyclopropenone sensitization with weekly scalp DPC. TCRdb re-called the RACE reads with MiXCR, one entry per CDR3 protein. The sample lists 100,000 to 150,000 distinct CDR3 sequences; around 15% were seen once. The specimen was whole blood, collected in connection with sensitization to the hapten diphenylcyclopropenone (DPC). The receptors shown here come from a man aged 18-30 years with alopecia areata. Some clones in this sample may be carry-over from other donors' samples.

V and J are TRBV6-5 and TRBJ1-2; D may be TRBD1 (5 bases). The CDR3 spans 15 residues. Trimming pared 5 bases from V and 2 bases from J, leaving 15 bases between. Germline V gene data show CDR1 as MNHEY and CDR2 as SVGAGI. The CDR3 sequence is CASSKMTAQNYGYTF. CDR3 DNA sequence: TGTGCCAGCAGTAAGATGACAGCCCAGAACTATGGCTACACCTTC.

This chain connects TRBV7-2 to TRBJ2-3, with TRBD2 matching over 10 bases. CDR3 length: 15 amino acids. Germline loops: CDR1 SGHTA, CDR2 FQGNSA. The trim removed 7 bases at V and 2 bases at J, leaving 6 bases unmatched. The CDR3 DNA reads TGTGCCAGCAACCGAGCGGGGGGGTCCACAGATACGCAGTATTTT. Its translation is CASNRAGGSTDTQYF.

This clonotype was observed a few times. CDR3 DNA: TGTGCCAGCAGTCCTCCGGGCAGGGGCAACTACGAGCAGTACTTC. As protein: CASSPPGRGNYEQYF. V is TRBV12-3 or TRBV12-4 and J is TRBJ2-7; D possibly corresponds to TRBD1 (6 bases). Trimming shortened V by 5 bases and J by 3 bases, and 17 bases separated the two germline ends. The CDR3 spans 15 residues.

This clonotype was seen at least ten times. This rearrangement joins TRBV20-1 to TRBJ1-1; D ambiguous. Trimming stripped 6 bases from V and 9 bases from J, with 14 bases between. This CDR3 spans 11 amino acids. In germline, CDR1 is DFQATT, CDR2 SNEGSKA (reference sequence). As DNA, the CDR3 is TGCAGTGCCGTAGAGATCCCGAAAGCTTTCTTT. Protein sequence: CSAVEIPKAFF.

This clonotype has only a few counts. V is TRBV20-1 and J is TRBJ2-1, with 9 bases identical to TRBD2. The CDR3 spans 13 residues. Germline V lookup: CDR1 DFQATT, CDR2 SNEGSKA (reference sequence). The J segment lost 7 bases and the V segment lost 0 bases, leaving 1 base of the junction unmatched. CDR3 sequence (DNA): TGCAGTGCTAGAGATGGACTAGCGAATGAGCAGTTCTTC. This sequence encodes CSARDGLANEQFF.

In its sample, this clonotype was seen a few times. The chain has TRBV7-2 and TRBJ2-1, with 11 bases that match TRBD2. This CDR3 is 15 amino acids long. Germline V gene lookup returns CDR1 SGHTA and CDR2 FQGNSA. The ends lost 3 bases at V and 4 bases at J; junction bases unmatched: 2. As DNA, the CDR3 is TGTGCCAGCAGCTTTGGGACTAGCGGATACAATGAGCAGTTCTTC. The encoded protein is CASSFGTSGYNEQFF.

A few counts support this clonotype. A read error may produce the germline difference seen at one junction end. This chain uses TRBV20-1 with TRBJ1-4; the D is unclear. The CDR3 consists of 13 residues. In germline, CDR1 is DFQATT, CDR2 SNEGSKA (reference sequence). The CDR3 nucleotides are TGCAGTGCTGGAGATTTGGGTAATGAAAAACTGTTTTTT. Its translation is CSAGDLGNEKLFF.

V gene TRBV6-2 or TRBV6-3 combines with J gene TRBJ2-7; 13 positions match TRBD2. The CDR3 is 17 amino acids. CDR1 MNHEY and CDR2 SVGEGT come from the germline V gene. V lost 0 bases and J lost 2; bases outside the gene matches: 4. CDR3 sequence reads: CASSYSPGLAGTYEQYF. CDR3 bases: TGTGCCAGCAGTTACTCACCGGGACTAGCGGGGACCTACGAGCAGTACTTC.

V is TRBV7-9 and J is TRBJ2-2; D not certain. Germline V gives CDR1 SEHNR, CDR2 FQNEAQ (reference sequence). The V end was cut by 5 bases, the J end by 8 bases, with 9 bases between. The CDR3 is 12 amino acids. CDR3 amino acids: CASSTTRGELFF. CDR3 coding DNA: TGTGCCAGCAGCACGACCCGAGGGGAGCTGTTTTTT.

This clonotype was detected only a few times. The V call is TRBV7-9, the J call TRBJ2-5, with a weak D call TRBD1 (6 bases). This CDR3 contains 15 residues. V lost 0 bases and J 3 bases, leaving 11 bases between the germline ends. The germline V gene has CDR1 SEHNR and CDR2 FQNEAQ (reference sequence). The DNA for the CDR3 is TGTGCCAGCAGCTTAGCCACTTGGACAGAAGAGACCCAGTACTTC. As protein: CASSLATWTEETQYF.